This T cell receptor beta chain was observed in a study of Graves' ophthalmopathy and Graves' hyperthyroidism. Whole-study context: At initial diagnosis, peripheral blood was obtained, and this preceded any treatment. Findings of the study overall: Ophthalmopathy progression predictions by the model showed approximately 75% specificity and 70.59% sensitivity. Blood also harbored most expanded thyroid clonotypes above 0.001 frequency.

This clonotype was observed many times. Its antigen is still unknown. In germline, CDR1 is SQVTM, CDR2 ANQGSEA. V gave up 7 bases and J gave up 4 bases; unmatched junction bases: 19. This CDR3 is built from 17 residues. Amplified TCR beta CDR3 regions were obtained using RNA transcripts as template. The authors performed first-round RT-PCR with HTBI primers and then a second-round multiplex PCR. TCRdb reprocessed the multiplex PCR reads with MiXCR, giving one entry per CDR3 protein. Among about 390,000 distinct CDR3 sequences listed, less than 20% were seen once. Specimen: peripheral blood. V gene TRBV29-1 combines with J gene TRBJ1-1, with 9 nucleotides matching TRBD1. This TCR was recovered from a woman younger than 30 with stable Graves' hyperthyroidism. The CDR3 DNA reads as TGCAGCGACCTTGAATCGGTGTGGGACAGGGAGACCACTGAAGCTTTCTTT. It encodes CSDLESVWDRETTEAFF. The variable domain in full, with the rest retrieved from reference TRBV29-1 and TRBJ1-1, is SAVISQKPSRDICQRGTSLTIQCQVDSQVTMMFWYRQQPGQSLTLIATANQGSEATYESGFVIDKFPISRPNLTFSTLTVSNMSPEDSSIYLCSDLESVWDRETTEAFFGQGTRLTVV.